This T cell receptor beta chain was profiled in a study of cytomegalovirus exposure and HLA in healthy donors. For the study at large: A preliminary data release comprised 80 million to 95 million unique TCRs obtained from HLA-typed donors. The study's findings and limits: An assumption of roughly uniform sequencing depth across donors underlay the presence/absence analyses.

This CDR3 contains 15 residues. Germline CDR1 reads SGHNT; CDR2 reads YYREEE (reference sequence). Trimming removed 2 bases at V and 8 bases at J, with 17 bases between. 13 Jbeta primers and 60 Vbeta primers were used for the PCR. Produced via immunoSEQ multiplex PCR; TCRdb's table is partial and in-frame only. The profile shows about 200,000 clones, about four fifths of them singletons. This clone was seen only once. Antigen unknown. This clonotype originated in a man aged 40-50 years in good health and CMV-seropositive. V usage is TRBV5-4 and J usage is TRBJ2-1; the D gene is possibly TRBD2 (5 bases). The specimen was PBMCs. Written as DNA, the CDR3 is TGTGCCAGCAGCTTACCCGGGCCCGGGGTTGATGAGCAGTTCTTC. It codes for CASSLPGPGVDEQFF.